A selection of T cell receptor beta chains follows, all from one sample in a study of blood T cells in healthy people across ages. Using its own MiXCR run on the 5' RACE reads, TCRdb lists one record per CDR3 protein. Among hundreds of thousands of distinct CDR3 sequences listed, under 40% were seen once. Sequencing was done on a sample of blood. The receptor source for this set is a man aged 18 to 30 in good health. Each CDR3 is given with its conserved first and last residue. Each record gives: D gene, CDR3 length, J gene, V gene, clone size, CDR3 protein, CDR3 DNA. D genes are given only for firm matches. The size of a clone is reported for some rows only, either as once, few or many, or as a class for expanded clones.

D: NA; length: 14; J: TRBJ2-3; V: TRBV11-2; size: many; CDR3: CASSLARSTDTQYF; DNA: TGTGCCAGCAGCTTGGCCCGCAGCACAGATACGCAGTATTTT
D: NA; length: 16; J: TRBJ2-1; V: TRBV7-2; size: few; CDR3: CASSSPQGRIYNEQFF; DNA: TGTGCCAGCAGCTCCCCTCAAGGGCGAATTTACAATGAGCAGTTCTTC
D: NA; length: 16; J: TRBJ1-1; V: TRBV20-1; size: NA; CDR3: CSAPSEAASWNTEAFF; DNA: TGCAGTGCCCCCTCTGAGGCTGCGAGTTGGAACACTGAAGCTTTCTTT
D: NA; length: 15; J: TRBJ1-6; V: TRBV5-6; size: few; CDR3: CASSRRNSYNSPLHF; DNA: TGTGCCAGCAGCCGCCGAAACTCCTATAATTCACCCCTCCACTTT
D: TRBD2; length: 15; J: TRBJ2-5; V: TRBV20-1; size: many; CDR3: CSARTSGGLQETQYF; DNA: TGCAGTGCTAGGACTAGCGGGGGGCTCCAAGAGACCCAGTACTTC
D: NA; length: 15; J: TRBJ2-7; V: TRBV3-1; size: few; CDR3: CASSQDPQSSYEQYF; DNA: TGTGCCAGCAGCCAAGATCCGCAGAGCTCCTACGAGCAGTACTTC
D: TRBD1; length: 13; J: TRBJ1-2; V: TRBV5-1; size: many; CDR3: CASSGTEGYGYTF; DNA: TGCGCCAGCAGCGGGACAGAGGGCTATGGCTACACCTTC
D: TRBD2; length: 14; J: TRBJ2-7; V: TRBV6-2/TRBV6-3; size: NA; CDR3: CASSTGTSAYEQYF; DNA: TGTGCCAGCAGCACCGGGACTAGCGCCTACGAGCAGTACTTC
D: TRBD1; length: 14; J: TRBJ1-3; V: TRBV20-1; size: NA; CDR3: CSAREGGPGNTIYF; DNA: TGCAGTGCTAGGGAAGGGGGCCCTGGAAACACCATATATTTT
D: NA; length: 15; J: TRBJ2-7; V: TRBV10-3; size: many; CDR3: CAISESTGGSYEQYF; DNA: TGTGCCATCAGTGAGTCGACTGGGGGGAGCTACGAGCAGTACTTC
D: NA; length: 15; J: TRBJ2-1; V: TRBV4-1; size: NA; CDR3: CANSQVYEGNNEQFF; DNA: TGCGCCAACAGCCAAGTTTACGAGGGGAACAATGAGCAGTTCTTC
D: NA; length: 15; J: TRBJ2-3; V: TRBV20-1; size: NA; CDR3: CSAKLPSQIGDTQYF; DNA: TGCAGTGCTAAGTTACCCTCGCAGATCGGAGATACGCAGTATTTT
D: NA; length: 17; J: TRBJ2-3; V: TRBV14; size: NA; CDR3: CASSQGLVKRSTDTQYF; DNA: TGTGCCAGCAGCCAAGGTCTGGTAAAACGGAGCACAGATACGCAGTATTTT
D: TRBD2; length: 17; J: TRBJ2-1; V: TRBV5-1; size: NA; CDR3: CASSLGIAGGPVNEQFF; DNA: TGCGCCAGCAGCTTGGGGATAGCGGGGGGGCCGGTGAATGAGCAGTTCTTC
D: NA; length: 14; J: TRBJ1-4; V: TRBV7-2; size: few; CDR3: CASSGQHGNEKLFF; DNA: TGTGCCAGCAGCGGACAGCATGGAAATGAAAAACTGTTTTTT
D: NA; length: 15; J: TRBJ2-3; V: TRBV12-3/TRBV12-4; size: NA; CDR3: CASSLWGVVTDTQYF; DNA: TGTGCCAGCAGCCTTTGGGGGGTCGTGACAGATACGCAGTATTTT
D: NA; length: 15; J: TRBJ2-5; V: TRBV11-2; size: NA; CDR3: CASSLNSRGGETQYF; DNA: TGTGCCAGCAGCTTAAATTCGAGGGGGGGAGAGACCCAGTACTTC
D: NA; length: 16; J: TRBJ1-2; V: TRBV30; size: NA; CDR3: CAWSVRVPTVDYGYTF; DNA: TGTGCCTGGAGTGTTCGTGTTCCAACGGTGGACTATGGCTACACCTTC
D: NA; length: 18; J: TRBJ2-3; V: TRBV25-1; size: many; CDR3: CASSSWKPWTPRTDTQYF; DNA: TGTGCCAGCAGTTCCTGGAAGCCCTGGACGCCCCGCACAGATACGCAGTATTTT
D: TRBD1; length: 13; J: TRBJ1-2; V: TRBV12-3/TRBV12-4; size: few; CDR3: CASSFGDRVHYTF; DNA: TGTGCCAGCAGTTTCGGGGACAGGGTACACTACACCTTC
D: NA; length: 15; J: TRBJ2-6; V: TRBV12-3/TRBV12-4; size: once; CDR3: CASSSSASGANVLTF; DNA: TGTGCCAGCAGTTCCAGTGCCTCTGGGGCCAACGTCCTGACTTTC
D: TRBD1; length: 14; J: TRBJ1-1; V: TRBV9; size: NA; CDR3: CASSVAGTGTEAFF; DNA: TGTGCCAGCAGCGTAGCTGGGACAGGGACTGAAGCTTTCTTT
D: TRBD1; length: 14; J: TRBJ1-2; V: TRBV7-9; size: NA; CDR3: CASSLVTGGYGYTF; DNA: TGTGCCAGCAGCTTAGTAACAGGGGGCTATGGCTACACCTTC
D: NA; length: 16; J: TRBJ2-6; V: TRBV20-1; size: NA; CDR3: CSARERGTAGANVLTF; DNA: TGCAGTGCTAGAGAACGGGGGACAGCTGGGGCCAACGTCCTGACTTTC
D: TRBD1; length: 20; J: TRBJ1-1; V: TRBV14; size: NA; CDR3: CASSQDNLGQGAFAGTEAFF; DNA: TGTGCCAGCAGCCAAGATAACTTGGGACAGGGGGCGTTCGCGGGTACTGAAGCTTTCTTT
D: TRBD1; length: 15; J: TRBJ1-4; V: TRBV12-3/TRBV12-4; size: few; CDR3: CASSSYQGAREKLFF; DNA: TGTGCCAGCAGTTCCTATCAGGGGGCGAGGGAAAAACTGTTTTTT
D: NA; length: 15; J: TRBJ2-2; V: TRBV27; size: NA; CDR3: CASSLSARNTGELFF; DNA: TGTGCCAGCAGTTTATCCGCTAGAAACACCGGGGAGCTGTTTTTT
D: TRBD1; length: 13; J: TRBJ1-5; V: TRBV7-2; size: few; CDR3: CASSQGVRQPQHF; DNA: TGTGCCAGCAGCCAGGGGGTGAGGCAGCCCCAGCATTTT
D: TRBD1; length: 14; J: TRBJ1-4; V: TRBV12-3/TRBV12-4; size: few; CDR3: CASSLQGRREKLFF; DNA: TGTGCCAGCAGCCTACAGGGGCGTCGTGAAAAACTGTTTTTT
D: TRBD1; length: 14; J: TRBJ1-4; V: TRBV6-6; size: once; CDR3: CASNSGTGNEKLFF; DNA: TGTGCCAGCAACTCGGGGACAGGGAATGAAAAACTGTTTTTT
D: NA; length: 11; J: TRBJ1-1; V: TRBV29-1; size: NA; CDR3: CRVEHSREAFF; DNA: TGCCGCGTTGAACACAGCCGCGAAGCTTTCTTT
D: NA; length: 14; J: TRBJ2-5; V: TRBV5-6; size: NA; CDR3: CASSLGLVTETQYF; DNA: TGTGCCAGCAGCTTGGGACTAGTGACGGAGACCCAGTACTTC
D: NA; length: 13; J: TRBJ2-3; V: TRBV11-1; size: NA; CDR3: CAGVQSSTDTQYF; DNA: TGTGCCGGCGTACAGTCCAGTACAGATACGCAGTATTTT
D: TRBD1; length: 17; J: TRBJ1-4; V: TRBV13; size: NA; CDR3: CASSRRQGAAANEKLFF; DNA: TGTGCCAGCAGCCGTCGACAGGGGGCGGCCGCTAATGAAAAACTGTTTTTT
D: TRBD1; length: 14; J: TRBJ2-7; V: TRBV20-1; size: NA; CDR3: CSALSGTGVNEQYF; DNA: TGCAGTGCTTTATCCGGGACAGGGGTTAACGAGCAGTACTTC
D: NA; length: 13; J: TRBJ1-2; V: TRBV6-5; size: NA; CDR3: CASSYSLKGGYTF; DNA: TGTGCCAGCAGTTACTCTTTGAAAGGCGGCTACACCTTC
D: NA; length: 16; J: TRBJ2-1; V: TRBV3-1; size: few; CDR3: CASSLRIVYYYNEQFF; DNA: TGTGCCAGCAGCCTTCGTATAGTTTACTACTACAATGAGCAGTTCTTC
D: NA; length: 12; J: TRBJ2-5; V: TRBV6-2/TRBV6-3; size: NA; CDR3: CASSPLMGAQYF; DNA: TGTGCCAGCAGCCCACTCATGGGGGCCCAGTACTTC
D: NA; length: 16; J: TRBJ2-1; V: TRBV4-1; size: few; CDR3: CASSQISGPSRGEQFF; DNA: TGCGCCAGCAGCCAAATATCGGGGCCCTCCCGGGGTGAGCAGTTCTTC
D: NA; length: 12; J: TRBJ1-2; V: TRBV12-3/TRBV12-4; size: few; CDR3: CASSTGRGGYTF; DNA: TGTGCCAGCAGCACAGGGCGAGGGGGCTACACCTTC
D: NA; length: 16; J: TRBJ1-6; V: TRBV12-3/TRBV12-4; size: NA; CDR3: CASSLVVKPYNSPPHF; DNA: TGTGCCAGCAGCCTAGTAGTAAAACCCTATAATTCACCCCCCCACTTT
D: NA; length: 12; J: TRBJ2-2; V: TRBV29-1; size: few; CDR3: CSVGQITGELFF; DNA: TGCAGCGTTGGGCAGATCACCGGGGAGCTGTTTTTT